Described below is a single T cell receptor (beta chain) sequence and its context. The target antigen is unknown. This sample was included in a study of cytomegalovirus exposure and HLA in healthy donors. Whole-study findings and limits: Association of a missense DCLRE1C variant with TCR beta V- and J-gene trimming was reported in a later analysis. In a later analysis, productive TCRs from donors in an Asian-associated ancestry cluster reportedly carried fewer N-insertions than the cohort mean. A classifier reportedly called cytomegalovirus status with high sensitivity and specificity.

CDR3 length equals 14 residues. V lost 4 bases to trimming and J lost 4 bases, with 8 bases between them. Germline-derived CDR1 and CDR2 are SGHTA and FQGNSA. PCR amplification relied on 60 Vbeta primers (plus 13 Jbeta primers). Clones were read by immunoSEQ multiplex PCR, and TCRdb kept only the in-frame ones, dropping some. The sample includes about 120,000 clones, approximately 69% seen only once; the top ten take 4% to 5%. The V call is TRBV7-2, the J call TRBJ2-6; D unclear. What was sequenced was PBMCs. The sequence was collected from a middle-aged woman in good health and CMV-seropositive. The CDR3 nucleotides are TGTGCCAGCAGCTCCCTGTCGGGGGCCAACGTCCTGACTTTC. Translation: CASSSLSGANVLTF.